This T cell receptor beta chain came from a study of T cells in Graves' hyperthyroidism and ophthalmopathy. Amplification of TCR beta CDR3 regions used RNA as the template. In the first-round RT-PCR of the TCR CDR3, the HTBI primer set was used. A single record per CDR3 protein comes from TCRdb applying MiXCR to the multiplex PCR reads. Here the sample spans hundreds of thousands of distinct CDR3 sequences, approximately 23% being singletons. PBMCs stemmed from 8.5 to 10 ml fresh peripheral blood. Germline V gene data show CDR1 as ENHRY and CDR2 as SYGVKD. The CDR3 spans 20 residues. V lost 2 bases and J lost 7; bases outside the gene matches: 23.

This chain connects TRBV10-3 to TRBJ2-3, with 8 positions matching TRBD1. Sequenced input: blood. The sequence came from a woman in her seventies with Graves' ophthalmopathy. DNA for the CDR3: TGTGCCATCAGTGAGACCCAGGGGGCGGCTAGCTGGAGGGCCCGGTATACGCAGTATTTT. It encodes CAISETQGAASWRARYTQYF.